The next 22 T cell receptor beta chains were all read from a single sample in a study of Graves' ophthalmopathy and Graves' hyperthyroidism. RNA transcripts were the template, and TCR beta CDR3 regions were amplified from them. Second-round multiplex PCR followed a first-round RT-PCR using HTBI primers. One entry per CDR3 protein results from TCRdb running MiXCR on the multiplex PCR reads. Here the sample spans some 370,000 distinct CDR3 sequences, about 18% being singletons. Sequenced material: peripheral blood. Receptors were obtained from an adult woman with stable Graves' hyperthyroidism.

Ten or more counts support this clonotype. The chain carries TRBV5-1 and TRBJ2-2; 7 bases align to TRBD1. After removal of 0 bases from V and 4 bases from J, the junction contained 6 bases not matched to a gene. The CDR3 consists of 16 residues. The germline CDR1 and CDR2 sequences are SGHRS and YFSETQ. CDR3 loop: CASSLEGGAGTGELFF. In DNA, the CDR3 is TGCGCCAGCAGCTTGGAAGGGGGCGCCGGCACCGGGGAGCTGTTTTTT. Together with reference TRBV5-1 and TRBJ2-2, the CDR3 gives the full variable domain: KAGVTQTPRYLIKTRGQQVTLSCSPISGHRSVSWYQQTPGQGLQFLFEYFSETQRNKGNFPGRFSGRQFSNSRSEMNVSTLELGDSALYLCASSLEGGAGTGELFFGEGSRLTVL.

The rearrangement joins TRBV4-1 to TRBJ1-6; TRBD1 is a possible D gene (5 bases). Germline-derived CDR1 and CDR2 are MGHRA and YSYEKL. This CDR3 has 15 residues. V was cut by 4 bases and J by 8 bases, with 15 bases left in between. The CDR3 protein is CASSPTGLVDSPLHF. The CDR3 DNA reads as TGCGCCAGCAGCCCAACAGGTTTGGTAGATTCACCCCTCCACTTT.

In this sample, this clonotype turned up many times. V gene TRBV7-2 combines with J gene TRBJ2-2, with a tentative D call TRBD1 (6 bases). The CDR3 is 15 amino acids. Trimming took off 4 bases at V and 6 bases at J, with 15 bases between the two ends. The V gene's germline CDR1 is SGHTA and CDR2 FQGNSA. The CDR3, as DNA: TGTGCCAGCAGCTCGCATGGGGGCCTCGCCGGGGAGCTGTTTTTT. Amino acids: CASSSHGGLAGELFF.

This clonotype has a count of ten or more. The chain recombines TRBV10-3 with TRBJ2-5; D is ambiguous. The germline V gene has CDR1 ENHRY and CDR2 SYGVKD. The CDR3 covers 11 residues. The germline V and J ends were trimmed by 2 bases and 5 bases, with 3 bases remaining between them. The DNA for the CDR3 is TGTGCCATCAGTGAGGGGGAGACCCAGTACTTC. Its protein product is CAISEGETQYF.

This clonotype was recorded many times. V and J are TRBV20-1 and TRBJ2-7; 7 nucleotides agree with TRBD2. This CDR3 comprises 14 residues. V lost 3 bases and J lost 5; bases outside the gene matches: 10. The germline gives CDR1 DFQATT, CDR2 SNEGSKA (reference sequence). The CDR3 reads CSASFPGRGDEQYF. In DNA form, the CDR3 reads TGCAGTGCTAGCTTCCCGGGGAGGGGTGACGAGCAGTACTTC.

Many counts were recorded for this clonotype. The chain employs TRBV19 and TRBJ2-5, with a weak D call TRBD1 (6 bases). Trimming took off 5 bases at V and 3 bases at J, with 10 bases between the two ends. CDR3 size: 13 residues. Germline CDR1 LNHDA, CDR2 SQIVND (reference sequence). In nucleotides, the CDR3 is TGTGCCAGTAGTCGAAACAGGGAAGAGACCCAGTACTTC. This translates into CASSRNREETQYF.

V and J are TRBV6-2 or TRBV6-3 and TRBJ1-2, with 8 bases fitting TRBD1. Looked up from germline, CDR1 is MNHEY and CDR2 is SVGEGT. This CDR3 has 14 amino acids. V was clipped by 5 bases and J by 4 bases; unmatched bases: 6. The CDR3 nucleotides read TGTGCCAGCAGTGAGACAGGGGAAAGCTATGGCTACACCTTC. This encodes CASSETGESYGYTF.

The sample holds many counts of this clonotype. Written as DNA, the CDR3 is TGCGCCAGCAAGGCAGATGGCGGCTACACCTTC. Amino acids: CASKADGGYTF. The chain is built from TRBV5-1 and TRBJ1-2; D is uncertain. This CDR3 region has 11 residues. Germline CDR1 and CDR2: SGHRS and YFSETQ. The V end lost 6 bases, the J end lost 8 bases, and 11 bases lay between the germline ends.

Worth noting for this clonotype: Germline is not matched at one junction end, which may reflect a read error. This chain links TRBV12-3 or TRBV12-4 with TRBJ2-1, with 11 bases that match TRBD2. This CDR3 region has 16 residues. Written as DNA, the CDR3 is TGTGCCAGCAGACGCCAACTAGCGGGAGTCTCGAATGAGAAGTTCTTC. Amino acid sequence: CASRRQLAGVSNEKFF.

This clonotype was counted at least ten times. V is TRBV28 and J is TRBJ2-2; D might be TRBD1 (5 bases). This CDR3 has 16 amino acids. Germline-derived CDR1 and CDR2 are MDHEN and SYDVKM. Trimming removed 6 bases from V and 6 bases from J, with 20 bases in between. CDR3 in amino acids: CASSNVLRQFPGELFF. DNA of the CDR3: TGTGCCAGCAGCAATGTACTTCGACAGTTCCCCGGGGAGCTGTTTTTT. The variable domain in full, with the rest retrieved from reference TRBV28 and TRBJ2-2, is DVKVTQSSRYLVKRTGEKVFLECVQDMDHENMFWYRQDPGLGLRLIYFSYDVKMKEKGDIPEGYSVSREKKERFSLILESASTNQTSMYLCASSNVLRQFPGELFFGEGSRLTVL.

This clonotype appeared many times. This chain joins TRBV10-3 and TRBJ2-7, with 10 positions matching TRBD1. V was pared by 3 bases and J by 3 bases, with 5 bases of the junction left unmatched. This CDR3 is 15 amino acids long. Per germline, CDR1 ENHRY and CDR2 SYGVKD. The DNA for the CDR3 is TGTGCCATCAGTGAATCGGGGACAGGGGTCTACGAGCAGTACTTC. This translates into CAISESGTGVYEQYF.

This clonotype was found many times. The chain carries TRBV28 and TRBJ2-6; unclear D gene. The CDR3 loop spans 13 amino acids. Trimming pared 10 bases from V and 0 bases from J, leaving 7 bases between. Germline values: CDR1 MDHEN, CDR2 SYDVKM. CDR3 in amino acids: CATHPSGANVLTF. CDR3 DNA: TGTGCCACCCACCCCTCTGGGGCCAACGTCCTGACTTTC.

This clonotype was detected a few times. The gene calls are TRBV4-1 and TRBJ2-2, with 13 bases lining up with TRBD2. The V gene end was trimmed by 0 bases and the J gene end by 4 bases; junction bases not matched to a gene: 8. The CDR3 is made up of 19 amino acids. The germline CDR1 and CDR2 sequences are MGHRA and YSYEKL. In DNA form, the CDR3 reads TGCGCCAGCAGCCAAGATTCACTAGCGGGAGGGCCGGGCACCGGGGAGCTGTTTTTT. It specifies CASSQDSLAGGPGTGELFF.

This clonotype was detected many times. The chain combines TRBV6-1 with TRBJ2-7; TRBD1 matches at 10 bases. The CDR3 loop spans 15 amino acids. Germline assignment: CDR1 MNHNS and CDR2 SASEGT. Unmatched junction bases numbered 5, after V lost 3 bases and J lost 3 bases. CDR3 nucleotides: TGTGCCAGCAGTGACCGGGACAGGGGTTTCTACGAGCAGTACTTC. Amino acid sequence: CASSDRDRGFYEQYF.

This clonotype was counted ten times or more. The J gene is TRBJ1-3, the V gene TRBV28, with a possible D match to TRBD1 (5 bases). From germline, CDR1 is MDHEN and CDR2 SYDVKM. Trimming removed 6 bases at V and 2 bases at J, with 11 bases between. This CDR3 comprises 14 residues. The CDR3 bases are TGTGCCAGCAGCTACAGGACGGCTGGAAACACCATATATTTT. As protein: CASSYRTAGNTIYF.

This clonotype was recorded at least ten times. V and J are TRBV20-1 and TRBJ1-6; the D gene is possibly TRBD1 (6 bases). The germline V gene encodes CDR1 DFQATT and CDR2 SNEGSKA (reference sequence). The CDR3 length is 14 residues. The V and J ends lost 1 base and 9 bases respectively, with 13 bases between them. CDR3 in DNA: TGCAGTGCTAGAGTGGAGGGGGTTGGTTCACCCCTCCACTTT. Protein sequence: CSARVEGVGSPLHF.

This clonotype was recorded at least ten times. The rearrangement uses TRBV28 and TRBJ1-6; the D is unclear. The germline gives CDR1 MDHEN, CDR2 SYDVKM. Deletions cut 5 bases from V and 4 bases from J, with 27 bases between. The CDR3 consists of 20 residues. Here the CDR3 reads CASSAIPPDVWGEYNSPLHF. CDR3 nucleotides: TGTGCCAGCAGTGCAATACCCCCAGACGTTTGGGGAGAGTATAATTCACCCCTCCACTTT. Using reference TRBV28 and TRBJ1-6 for the parts outside the CDR3, the full variable domain is DVKVTQSSRYLVKRTGEKVFLECVQDMDHENMFWYRQDPGLGLRLIYFSYDVKMKEKGDIPEGYSVSREKKERFSLILESASTNQTSMYLCASSAIPPDVWGEYNSPLHFGNGTRLTVT.

This chain joins TRBV12-3 or TRBV12-4 and TRBJ1-3; D is ambiguous. The CDR3 is 13 amino acids. The germline V and J ends were trimmed by 7 bases and 2 bases, with 9 bases remaining between them. The CDR3 loop is CASNSPPGNTIYF. Written as DNA, the CDR3 is TGTGCCAGCAACTCCCCGCCTGGAAACACCATATATTTT.

This clonotype was seen more than once but under ten times. The V and J genes are TRBV5-1 and TRBJ1-1, with TRBD1 identical over 7 bases. The CDR3 length is 11 residues. In germline, CDR1 is SGHRS, CDR2 YFSETQ. The V gene end was trimmed by 10 bases and the J gene end by 9 bases; junction bases not matched to a gene: 9. For the CDR3, the DNA is TGCGCCGCAAAGAGGGACAGTAAAGCTTTCTTT. Translated: CAAKRDSKAFF. Based on the CDR3 plus reference TRBV5-1 and TRBJ1-1, the full variable domain is KAGVTQTPRYLIKTRGQQVTLSCSPISGHRSVSWYQQTPGQGLQFLFEYFSETQRNKGNFPGRFSGRQFSNSRSEMNVSTLELGDSALYLCAAKRDSKAFFGQGTRLTVV.

This clonotype was counted between two and nine times. DNA for the CDR3: TGTGCCAGCTCACGCCGCCGGGACAGAGGGAACCAAGAGACCCAGTACTTC. Protein product: CASSRRRDRGNQETQYF. The V call is TRBV18, the J call TRBJ2-5, with 7 bases fitting TRBD1. This CDR3 has 17 residues. The germline V gene encodes CDR1 KGHSH and CDR2 LQKENI. V was clipped by 4 bases and J by 0 bases; unmatched bases: 11.

V and J are TRBV18 and TRBJ2-3; possibly TRBD2 for D (5 bases). The germline CDR1 and CDR2 sequences are KGHSH and LQKENI. Trimming removed 0 bases from V and 1 base from J, with 8 bases in between. The length of the CDR3 is 15 residues. The CDR3 DNA is TGTGCCAGCTCACCACCCGACTATGGCACAGATACGCAGTATTTT. It encodes CASSPPDYGTDTQYF.

The sample holds a few counts of this clonotype. This chain joins TRBV28 and TRBJ2-5; unclear D gene. The CDR3 runs to 13 residues. The germline gives CDR1 MDHEN, CDR2 SYDVKM. V dropped 5 bases and J dropped 5 bases, with 12 bases sitting between them. The CDR3 is CASSGRVGETQYF. The DNA of the CDR3 is TGTGCCAGCAGTGGAAGGGTCGGGGAGACCCAGTACTTC.